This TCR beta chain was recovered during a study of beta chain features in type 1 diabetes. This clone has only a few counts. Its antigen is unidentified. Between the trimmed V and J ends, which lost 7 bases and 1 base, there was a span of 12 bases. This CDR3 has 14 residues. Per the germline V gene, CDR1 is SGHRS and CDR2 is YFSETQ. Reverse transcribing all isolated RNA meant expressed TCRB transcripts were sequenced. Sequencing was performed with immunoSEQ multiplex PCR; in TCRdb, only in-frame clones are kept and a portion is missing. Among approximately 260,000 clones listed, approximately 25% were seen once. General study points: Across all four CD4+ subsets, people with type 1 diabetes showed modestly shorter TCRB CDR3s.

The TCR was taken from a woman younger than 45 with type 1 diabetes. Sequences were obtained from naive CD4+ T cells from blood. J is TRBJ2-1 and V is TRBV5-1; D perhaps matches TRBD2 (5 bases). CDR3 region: CASSRAESYNEQFF. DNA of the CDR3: TGCGCCAGCTCTCGAGCGGAATCCTACAATGAGCAGTTCTTC.